These T cell receptor beta chains were read from a single sample in a study of cytomegalovirus exposure and HLA in healthy donors. The method was immunoSEQ multiplex PCR; TCRdb's version includes in-frame clones alone and lacks a portion of them. The sample has around 110,000 clones. Sample: PBMCs. The receptor set was obtained from a man aged 40-55 years in good health and CMV-seropositive. The conserved cysteine and the conserved F or W are not part of the CDR3 here. D genes are given only for firm matches.

>TRBD1|TRBV19|TRBJ1-1
ASSRDRGFATEAF
>TRBD1|TRBV5-1|TRBJ1-2
ASSLALTGGGYGYT
>.|TRBV29-1|TRBJ1-1
SVARFRKLNTEAF
>.|TRBV5-1|TRBJ2-3
ASSLETNLRDTQY
>TRBD1|TRBV6-6|TRBJ1-2
ASSKGGQVDGYT
>TRBD2|TRBV7-7|TRBJ2-2
ASSFSLGLAAHTGELF
>TRBD2|TRBV7-2|TRBJ2-1
ASSAPGTSGPYNEQF
>.|TRBV5-1|TRBJ2-7
ASSPDEGVTYEQY
>TRBD2|TRBV4-1|TRBJ2-3
ASSPTSGSGGDTQY
>.|TRBV2|TRBJ2-5
ASTRRGYQETQY
>.|TRBV21-1|TRBJ2-1
ASSKEKGGARNEQF
>.|TRBV27|TRBJ2-5
ASSLLGDTQETQY
>.|TRBV28|TRBJ1-3
ASAFDIGNTIY
>.|TRBV10-1|TRBJ2-2
ASSDRVAGELF
>.|TRBV12-1|TRBJ2-7
ASSCRDRHYEQY
>TRBD2|TRBV2|TRBJ2-7
ASSASSGRLYEQY
>TRBD1|TRBV15|TRBJ2-3
ATSRAGTGSADTQY
>.|TRBV7-8|TRBJ2-3
ASSLSLAADTQY
>.|TRBV9|TRBJ2-1
ASSSFNEQF
>TRBD2|TRBV6-4|TRBJ2-2
ASRPTPTSGNHPGELF
>.|TRBV25-1|TRBJ2-5
ASSESFRSY
>.|TRBV28|TRBJ2-3
ASSLLSGEGDTQY
>.|TRBV29-1|TRBJ1-1
STAGGSLEAF
>.|TRBV28|TRBJ1-3
ASSLGGYGNTIY
>TRBD2|TRBV9|TRBJ2-1
ASSVFFTSGSEQF
>.|TRBV15|TRBJ2-4
ATATVAAIQY
>TRBD1|TRBV6-5|TRBJ2-5
ASKQGTETQY
>TRBD2|TRBV11-2|TRBJ2-2
ASSLGTSGGNTGELF
>TRBD2|TRBV27|TRBJ2-5
ASSSIRGGTLQETQY
>.|TRBV6-1|TRBJ1-2
ASSDLGDFNYGYT
>TRBD2|TRBV7-9|TRBJ2-1
ASSSPLAGGLLYNEQF
>TRBD1|TRBV29-1|TRBJ2-3
SVVRGRDRGLDTQY
>TRBD2|TRBV28|TRBJ2-1
ASSFPGLAGNEQF
>.|TRBV5-6|TRBJ2-4
ASSLDGSAGNIQY
>TRBD1|TRBV7-2|TRBJ1-4
ASSLDRGANEKLF
>TRBD1|TRBV9|TRBJ2-7
ASSESGTAAYEQY
>.|TRBV7-3|TRBJ2-1
ASSLGSGTNEQF
>.|TRBV5-4|.
ASSPGTNTYEQY
>TRBD1|TRBV25-1|TRBJ2-4
ASSVGQGIQY
>.|TRBV13|TRBJ2-2
ASSPGGVRGTGELF
>.|TRBV28|TRBJ1-1
ASTRGGNTEAF
>.|TRBV7-2|TRBJ1-4
ASSLAGRGEKLF
>.|TRBV29-1|TRBJ2-2
SVKAGSANTGELF
>TRBD2|TRBV6-6|TRBJ2-5
ASVSGTNWETQY
>.|TRBV7-9|TRBJ2-7
ASSPRRETYEQY
>.|TRBV7-9|TRBJ1-5
ASSLAAVLRGYSNQPQH
>TRBD1|TRBV15|TRBJ2-7
ATSQDRAKYDEQY
>TRBD1|TRBV14|TRBJ2-3
ASSLRTGYTDTQY